Each of the 9 T cell receptor beta chains below was sequenced from the same sample in a study of OX40 agonist ivuxolimab in advanced cancers. Profiling relied on immunoSEQ multiplex PCR, and the TCRdb table lists in-frame clones only, not all of them. The table lists some 80,000 clones, 89% of them singletons. The specimen comprised CD4+ or CD8+ T cells sorted from blood, sampled in a trial of the OX40 agonist ivuxolimab. The origin of the receptors is an adult with an advanced solid tumor such as melanoma, head and neck, liver or kidney cancer.

This clone was observed once. The CDR3 bases are TGTGCCAGCAGCTTCAGGACAGGGACCCTCAGGGCCAACGTCCTGACTTTC. This sequence encodes CASSFRTGTLRANVLTF. The chain is built from TRBV7-9 and TRBJ2-6; the match to TRBD1 covers 8 bases. V gave up 3 bases and J gave up 5 bases; unmatched junction bases: 9. The CDR3 extends over 17 amino acids. Germline assignment: CDR1 SEHNR and CDR2 FQNEAQ (reference sequence).

The chain carries TRBV6-1 and TRBJ1-4; 7 bases fit TRBD1. The CDR3 length is 14 residues. CDR1 is MNHNS, CDR2 SASEGT, per germline. The junction had 6 bases not matched to a gene; V was cut back by 8 bases and J by 3 bases. CDR3 protein: CASLDRAANEKLFF. The CDR3 DNA follows: TGTGCCAGCCTCGACAGGGCTGCTAATGAAAAACTGTTTTTT.

Notes on this clone: An end of the junction differs from the germline gene, which may be a read error. The V and J genes are TRBV7-7 and TRBJ2-3, with 8 bases matching TRBD2. This CDR3 spans 15 amino acids. Germline loops: CDR1 SSHAT, CDR2 FNYEAQ (reference sequence). CDR3 protein: CASSPRGGFTDTQYF. CDR3 sequence (DNA): TGTGCTAGCAGCCCCCGGGGGGGCTTCACAGATACGCAGTATTTT.

The rearrangement links TRBV5-1 to TRBJ2-1; D call uncertain. The CDR3 is 13 amino acids. CDR1 is SGHRS, CDR2 YFSETQ, per germline. V was cut by 0 bases and J by 6 bases, with 7 bases left in between. CDR3 protein: CASSLGLGNEQFF. CDR3 nucleotide sequence: TGCGCCAGCAGCTTGGGGCTTGGCAATGAGCAGTTCTTC.

The chain joins TRBV6-5 to TRBJ2-7, with 7 bases matching TRBD2. The germline CDR1 and CDR2 sequences are MNHEY and SVGAGI. There are 15 residues in the CDR3. V gave up 5 bases and J gave up 0 bases; unmatched junction bases: 7. The CDR3 coding sequence is TGTGCCAGCAGTAAACTAGCGCACCCCTCCTACGAGCAGTACTTC. Translating it yields CASSKLAHPSYEQYF.

The genes are TRBV19 and TRBJ1-1, with D possibly TRBD1 on 5 matching bases. Germline lookup yields CDR1 LNHDA and CDR2 SQIVND (reference sequence). The CDR3 covers 14 residues. Trimming removed 1 base from V and 5 bases from J, with 11 bases in between. CDR3 bases: TGTGCCAGTAGTATAGGGGGGGTTGCGACTGAAGCTTTCTTT. Translated, it gives CASSIGGVATEAFF.

This clone has a handful of counts. This sequence joins TRBV10-3 and TRBJ1-1; tentatively, D is TRBD1 (5 bases). The CDR3 totals 12 residues. V lost 6 bases to trimming and J lost 7 bases, with 12 bases between them. Germline loops: CDR1 ENHRY, CDR2 SYGVKD. The CDR3 sequence is CAIRGTADEAFF. CDR3 coding DNA: TGTGCCATCAGAGGGACGGCGGATGAAGCTTTCTTT.

The genes are TRBV9 and TRBJ2-5; the D call may be TRBD1 or TRBD2 (6 bases each). Trimming removed 0 bases from V and 2 bases from J, with 11 bases in between. This CDR3 region has 15 residues. Germline V CDR1 and CDR2: SGDLS, YYNGEE. CDR3 bases: TGTGCCAGCAGCGTAGGGGGGGCCCGTCAAGAGACCCAGTACTTC. This encodes CASSVGGARQETQYF.

A single count supports this clone. The chain joins TRBV29-1 to TRBJ2-1; 12 nucleotides line up with TRBD2. The CDR3 runs 14 residues. Germline CDR1 reads SQVTM; CDR2 reads ANQGSEA. The V and J ends lost 7 bases and 10 bases, in that order; junction bases with no gene match: 11. CDR3 in DNA: TGCAGCGGACAGACTAGCGGGGGAGGTATAGAGCAGTTCTTC. Translating gives CSGQTSGGGIEQFF.